This T cell receptor beta chain derives from a study of blood T cell repertoires in COVID-19. Study-level background: The origin of the acute and convalescent COVID-19 samples was the United States, Italy and Spain.

Clinical histories supplied by participants themselves formed the basis of cohort assignment. CDR3 size: 15 residues. Deletions cut 4 bases from V and 8 bases from J, with 15 bases between. Germline V gene sequence: CDR1 LGHDT, CDR2 YNNKEL (reference sequence). Profiling relied on immunoSEQ multiplex PCR, and the TCRdb table lists in-frame clones only, not all of them. The sample yields 150,000 or so clones, over 80% seen once. Sequenced input: PBMCs or T cells enriched from blood (not recorded which). The rearrangement uses TRBV3-1 (or the pseudogene TRBV3-2) and TRBJ1-6; a weak D match, TRBD1 (6 bases). This sequence originates from a woman aged 55-69 years who had recovered from COVID-19. CDR3 sequence: CASSPRGGLDSPLHF. The DNA for the CDR3 is TGTGCCAGCAGCCCGAGGGGGGGGCTGGATTCACCCCTCCACTTT.